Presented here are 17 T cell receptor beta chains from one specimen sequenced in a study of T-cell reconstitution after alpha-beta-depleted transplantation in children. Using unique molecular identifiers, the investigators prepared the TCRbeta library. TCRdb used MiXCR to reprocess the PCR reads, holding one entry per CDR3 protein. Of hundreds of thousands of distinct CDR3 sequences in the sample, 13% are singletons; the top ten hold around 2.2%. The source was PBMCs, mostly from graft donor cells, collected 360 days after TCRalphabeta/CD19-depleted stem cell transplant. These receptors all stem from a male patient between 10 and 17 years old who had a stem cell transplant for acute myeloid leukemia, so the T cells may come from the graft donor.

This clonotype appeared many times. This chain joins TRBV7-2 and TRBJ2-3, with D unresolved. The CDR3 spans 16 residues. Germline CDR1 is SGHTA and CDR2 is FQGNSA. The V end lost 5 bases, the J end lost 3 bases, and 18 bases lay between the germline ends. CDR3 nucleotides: TGTGCCAGCAGCCCTTGGACCGCACGGGTTACAGATACGCAGTATTTT. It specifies CASSPWTARVTDTQYF.

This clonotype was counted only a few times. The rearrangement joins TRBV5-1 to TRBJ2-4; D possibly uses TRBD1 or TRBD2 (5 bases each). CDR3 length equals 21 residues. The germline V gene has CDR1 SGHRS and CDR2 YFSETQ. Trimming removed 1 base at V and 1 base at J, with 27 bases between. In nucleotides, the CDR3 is TGCGCCAGCAGCTTGCGCCTATCTGGGGGATCGGTGGGGGTTGCCAAAAACATTCAGTACTTC. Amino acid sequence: CASSLRLSGGSVGVAKNIQYF.

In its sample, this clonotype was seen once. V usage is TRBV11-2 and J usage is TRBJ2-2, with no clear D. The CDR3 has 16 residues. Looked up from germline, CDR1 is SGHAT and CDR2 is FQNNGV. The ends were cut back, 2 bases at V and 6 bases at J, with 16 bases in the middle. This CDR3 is CASSLPAVNAAGELFF. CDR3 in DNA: TGTGCCAGCAGCTTACCCGCAGTGAACGCCGCCGGGGAGCTGTTTTTT.

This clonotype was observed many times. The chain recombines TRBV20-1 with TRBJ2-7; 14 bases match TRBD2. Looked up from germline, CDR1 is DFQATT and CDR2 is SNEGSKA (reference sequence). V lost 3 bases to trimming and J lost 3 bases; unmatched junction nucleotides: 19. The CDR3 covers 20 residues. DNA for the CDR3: TGCAGTGCTAGGCTCAACTCCGGGACTAGCGGGAGCTCTCACTACTACGAGCAGTACTTC. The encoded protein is CSARLNSGTSGSSHYYEQYF.

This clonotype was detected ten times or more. The CDR3 DNA follows: TGTGCCAGCAGCCAAGATCCGGGGAGCTCCTACAATGAGCAGTTCTTC. Encoded protein: CASSQDPGSSYNEQFF. The J gene is TRBJ2-1, the V gene TRBV3-1; D may be TRBD2 (5 bases). The CDR3 is 16 residues long. The ends were cut back, 0 bases at V and 0 bases at J, with 9 bases in the middle. In germline, CDR1 is LGHDT, CDR2 YNNKEL (reference sequence).

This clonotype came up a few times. Here the CDR3 reads CSVDGTGDGKQYF. The DNA of the CDR3 is TGCAGCGTTGACGGGACAGGGGATGGGAAGCAGTATTTT. This chain uses TRBV29-1 with TRBJ2-3; 10 bases map to TRBD1. Trimming removed 3 bases from V and 11 bases from J; junction bases left unmatched: 8. Germline V gene sequence: CDR1 SQVTM, CDR2 ANQGSEA. CDR3 size: 13 residues.

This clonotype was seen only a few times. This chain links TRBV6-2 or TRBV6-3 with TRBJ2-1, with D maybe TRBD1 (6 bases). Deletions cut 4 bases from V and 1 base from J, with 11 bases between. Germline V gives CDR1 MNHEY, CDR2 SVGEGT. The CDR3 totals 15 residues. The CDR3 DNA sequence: TGTGCCAGCAGTTTTTGGGACATATCCTACAATGAGCAGTTCTTC. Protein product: CASSFWDISYNEQFF.

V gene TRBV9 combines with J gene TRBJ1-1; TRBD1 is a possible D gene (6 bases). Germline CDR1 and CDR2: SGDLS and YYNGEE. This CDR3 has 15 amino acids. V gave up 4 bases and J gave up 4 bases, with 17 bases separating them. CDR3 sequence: CASSSKQGEGTEAFF. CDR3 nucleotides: TGTGCCAGCAGCTCAAAACAGGGAGAGGGCACTGAAGCTTTCTTT.

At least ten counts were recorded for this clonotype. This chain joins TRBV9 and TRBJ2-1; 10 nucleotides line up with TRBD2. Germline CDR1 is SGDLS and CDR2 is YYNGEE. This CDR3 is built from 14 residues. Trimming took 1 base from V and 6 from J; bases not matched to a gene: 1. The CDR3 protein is CASSVTSGINEQFF. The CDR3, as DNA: TGTGCCAGCAGCGTAACTAGCGGGATCAATGAGCAGTTCTTC.

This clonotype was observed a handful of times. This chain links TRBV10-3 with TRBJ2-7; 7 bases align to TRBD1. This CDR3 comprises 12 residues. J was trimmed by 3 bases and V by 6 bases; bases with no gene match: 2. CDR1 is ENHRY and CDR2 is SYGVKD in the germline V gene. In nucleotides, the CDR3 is TGTGCCATCAGCCGGGACAGCTACGAGCAGTACTTC. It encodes CAISRDSYEQYF.

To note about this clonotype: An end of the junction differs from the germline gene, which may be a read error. CDR3 bases: TGTGCCAGCAGCCCAGAAGACCTCCCATACAATGGGCAGTTCTTC. It specifies CASSPEDLPYNGQFF. The chain links TRBV28 to TRBJ2-1; D is unresolved. The CDR3 covers 15 residues. CDR1 and CDR2 from the germline V gene are MDHEN and SYDVKM.

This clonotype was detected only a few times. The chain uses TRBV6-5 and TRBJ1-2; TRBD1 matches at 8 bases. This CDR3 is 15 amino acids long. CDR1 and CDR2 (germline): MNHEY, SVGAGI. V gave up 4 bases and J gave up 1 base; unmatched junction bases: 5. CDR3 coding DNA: TGTGCCAGCAGTTCCCGGGACAGGAGTAACTATGGCTACACCTTC. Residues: CASSSRDRSNYGYTF.

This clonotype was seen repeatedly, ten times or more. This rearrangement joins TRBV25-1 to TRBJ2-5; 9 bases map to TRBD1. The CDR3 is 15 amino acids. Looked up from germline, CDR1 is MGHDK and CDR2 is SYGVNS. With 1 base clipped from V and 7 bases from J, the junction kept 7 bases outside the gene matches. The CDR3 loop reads CASSEWGGQGRTQYF. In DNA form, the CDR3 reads TGTGCCAGCAGTGAATGGGGAGGACAGGGGAGGACCCAGTACTTC.

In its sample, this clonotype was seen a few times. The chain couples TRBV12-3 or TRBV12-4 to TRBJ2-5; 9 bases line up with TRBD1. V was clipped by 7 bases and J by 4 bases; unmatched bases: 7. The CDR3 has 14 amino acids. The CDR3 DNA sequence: TGTGCCAGCACCCCTCGGACAGGGGTAGAGACCCAGTACTTC. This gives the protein CASTPRTGVETQYF.

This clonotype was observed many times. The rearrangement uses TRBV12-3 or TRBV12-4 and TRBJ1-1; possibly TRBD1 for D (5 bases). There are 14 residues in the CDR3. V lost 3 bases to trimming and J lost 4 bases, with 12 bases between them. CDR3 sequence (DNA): TGTGCCAGCAGTTTTGTAGGGACTCCCACTGAAGCTTTCTTT. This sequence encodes CASSFVGTPTEAFF.

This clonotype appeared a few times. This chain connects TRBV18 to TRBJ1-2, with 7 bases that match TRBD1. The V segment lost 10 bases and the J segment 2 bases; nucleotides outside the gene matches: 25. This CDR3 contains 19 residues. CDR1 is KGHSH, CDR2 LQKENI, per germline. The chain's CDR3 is CATSGIPIQGPELNYGYTF. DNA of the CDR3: TGTGCCACTTCAGGGATCCCTATACAGGGGCCGGAACTCAACTATGGCTACACCTTC.

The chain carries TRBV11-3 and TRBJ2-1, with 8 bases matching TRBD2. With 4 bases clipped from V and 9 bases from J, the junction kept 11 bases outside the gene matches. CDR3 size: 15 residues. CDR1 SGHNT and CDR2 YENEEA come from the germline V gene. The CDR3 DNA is TGTGCCAGCAGCTCTAAGGGGACTAGGGGAGGTGAGCAGTTCTTC. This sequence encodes CASSSKGTRGGEQFF.